This T cell receptor beta chain originates from a study of monozygotic twins with inflammatory bowel disease. TCRdb reanalyzed the 5' RACE reads and collapses them to one entry per CDR3 protein, without DNA. Its table lists more than 300,000 distinct CDR3 sequences. The CDR3 covers 15 residues. The germline V gene encodes CDR1 KGHSH and CDR2 LQKENI. This clonotype originated in a human donor with ulcerative colitis or Crohn's disease, or a healthy co-twin of an affected twin (not recorded which). The sample consisted of blood. The V call is TRBV18, the J call TRBJ1-1; the TCRdb call, TRBD1, lacks DNA for checking. CDR3: CASSPLRTMNTEAFF.